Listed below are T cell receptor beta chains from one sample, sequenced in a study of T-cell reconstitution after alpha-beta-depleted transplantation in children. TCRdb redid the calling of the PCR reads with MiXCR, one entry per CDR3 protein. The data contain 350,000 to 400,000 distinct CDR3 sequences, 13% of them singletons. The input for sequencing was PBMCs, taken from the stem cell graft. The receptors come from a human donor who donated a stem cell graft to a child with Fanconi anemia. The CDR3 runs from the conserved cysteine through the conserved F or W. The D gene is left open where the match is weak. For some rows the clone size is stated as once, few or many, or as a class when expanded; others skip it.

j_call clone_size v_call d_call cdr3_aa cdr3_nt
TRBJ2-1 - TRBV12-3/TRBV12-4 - CASSLRTGEQFF TGTGCCAGCAGTTTACGCACGGGTGAGCAGTTCTTC
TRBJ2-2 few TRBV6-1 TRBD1 CASSRLGDRGVTGELFF TGTGCCAGCAGCCGTTTGGGGGACAGGGGCGTCACCGGGGAGCTGTTTTTT
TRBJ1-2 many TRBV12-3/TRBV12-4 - CASSPSNYGYTF TGTGCCAGCAGCCCCTCAAACTATGGCTACACCTTC
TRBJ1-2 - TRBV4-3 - CASSQESTWANYGYTF TGCGCCAGCAGCCAAGAGAGCACCTGGGCTAACTATGGCTACACCTTC
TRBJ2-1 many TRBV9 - CASSVAPDGAYNEQFF TGTGCCAGCAGCGTAGCCCCGGACGGGGCCTACAATGAGCAGTTCTTC
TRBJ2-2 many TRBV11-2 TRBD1 CATNSGTGYTGELFF TGTGCCACCAATTCCGGGACAGGGTACACCGGGGAGCTGTTTTTT
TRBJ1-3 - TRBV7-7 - CASSPSQGPGNTIYF TGTGCCAGCAGTCCCTCACAGGGTCCAGGAAACACCATATATTTT
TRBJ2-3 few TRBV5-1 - CASSQSGAVTDTQYF TGCGCCAGCAGCCAATCGGGGGCGGTCACAGATACGCAGTATTTT
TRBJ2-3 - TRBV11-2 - CASSLQRVSTDTQYF TGTGCCAGCAGCTTACAGCGGGTTAGCACAGATACGCAGTATTTT
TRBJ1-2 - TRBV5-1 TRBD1 CASSLASDRVLFGYTF TGCGCCAGCAGCTTGGCCTCGGACAGGGTCTTATTTGGCTACACCTTC
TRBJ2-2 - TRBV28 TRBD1 CASSPTDRATGELFF TGTGCCAGCAGTCCCACGGACAGGGCCACCGGGGAGCTGTTTTTT
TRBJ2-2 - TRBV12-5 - CASVGANTGELFF TGTGCTAGTGTAGGAGCTAACACCGGGGAGCTGTTTTTT
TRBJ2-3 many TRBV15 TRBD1 CAAGDSNTDTQYF TGTGCCGCAGGGGACAGTAACACAGATACGCAGTATTTT
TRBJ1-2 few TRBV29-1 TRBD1 CSDGTGVGYTF TGCAGCGACGGGACAGGGGTGGGCTACACCTTC
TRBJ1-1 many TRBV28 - CASSLFRHPSVEAFF TGTGCCAGCAGTTTATTTCGGCACCCCAGCGTTGAAGCTTTCTTT
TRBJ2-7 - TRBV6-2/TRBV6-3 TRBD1 CASKTGPYEQYF TGTGCCAGCAAGACAGGGCCTTACGAGCAGTACTTC
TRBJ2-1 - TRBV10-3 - CAISPRDGLSDNEQFF TGTGCCATCAGCCCCCGGGACGGGCTAAGCGACAATGAGCAGTTCTTC
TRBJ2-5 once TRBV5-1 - CASSLGVGQQETQYF TGCGCCAGCAGCTTAGGCGTTGGGCAGCAAGAGACCCAGTACTTC
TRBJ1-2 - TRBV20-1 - CSATRLRQGANYGYTF TGCAGTGCTACGAGGTTACGACAAGGAGCTAACTATGGCTACACCTTC
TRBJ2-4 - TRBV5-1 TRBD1 CASSPQSTTGFVKNIQYF TGCGCCAGCAGCCCCCAATCCACGACAGGGTTTGTCAAAAACATTCAGTACTTC
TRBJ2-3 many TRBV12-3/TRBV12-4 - CASSPQGGGTQYF TGTGCCAGCAGTCCCCAAGGGGGGGGCACGCAGTATTTT
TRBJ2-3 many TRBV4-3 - CASSQAQGTDTQYF TGCGCCAGCAGCCAAGCCCAGGGAACAGATACGCAGTATTTT
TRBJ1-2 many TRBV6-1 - CASIAGSFDGYTF TGTGCCAGCATTGCAGGGAGTTTCGATGGCTACACCTTC
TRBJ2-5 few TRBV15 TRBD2 CATGPKRGPGTQYF TGTGCCACCGGCCCCAAGCGGGGCCCGGGGACCCAGTACTTC
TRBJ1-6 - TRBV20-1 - CSARGDERSPLHF TGCAGTGCTAGAGGGGACGAGCGATCACCCCTCCACTTT
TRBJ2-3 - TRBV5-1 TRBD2 CASSPRSGGLDTQYF TGCGCCAGCAGCCCACGCAGCGGGGGATTAGATACGCAGTATTTT
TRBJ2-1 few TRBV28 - CASSLETGKPEQFF TGTGCCAGCAGCCTAGAAACAGGGAAGCCTGAGCAGTTCTTC
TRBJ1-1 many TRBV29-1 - CSVRGARTEAFF TGCAGCGTTCGCGGGGCGAGGACTGAAGCTTTCTTT
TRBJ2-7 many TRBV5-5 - CASSLGDGTYEQYF TGTGCCAGCAGCTTGGGGGACGGCACCTACGAGCAGTACTTC
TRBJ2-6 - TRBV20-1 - CSARDSPTFSSGANVLTF TGCAGTGCTAGAGACTCGCCTACTTTCAGCTCTGGGGCCAACGTCCTGACTTTC
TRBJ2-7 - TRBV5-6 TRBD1 CASSSGTGDYEQYF TGTGCCAGCAGCTCAGGGACAGGGGACTACGAGCAGTACTTC
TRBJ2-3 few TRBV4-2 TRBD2 CASSPPSPLAGGRGTDTQYF TGTGCCAGCAGCCCCCCGTCCCCACTAGCGGGGGGTAGGGGAACAGATACGCAGTATTTT
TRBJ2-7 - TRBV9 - CASSVGGHGASYEQYF TGTGCCAGCAGCGTAGGTGGGCACGGGGCCTCCTACGAGCAGTACTTC
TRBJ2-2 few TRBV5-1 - CASSSGPPAATTGELFF TGCGCCAGCAGTAGTGGCCCACCGGCAGCTACCACCGGGGAGCTGTTTTTT
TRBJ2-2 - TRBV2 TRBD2 CASSGGSGGTTGELFF TGTGCCAGCAGTGGGGGTAGCGGGGGCACCACCGGGGAGCTGTTTTTT
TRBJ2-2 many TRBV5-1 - CASSLGTPNTGELFF TGCGCCAGCAGCTTAGGGACACCAAACACCGGGGAGCTGTTTTTT
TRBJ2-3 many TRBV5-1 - CASSPQVSTDTQYF TGCGCCAGCAGCCCACAGGTTAGCACAGATACGCAGTATTTT
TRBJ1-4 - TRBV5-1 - CASRLSRTNEKLFF TGCGCCAGCAGGCTAAGCAGGACTAATGAAAAACTGTTTTTT
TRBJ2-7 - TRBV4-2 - CASSQGARRDSYEQYF TGTGCCAGCAGCCAAGGTGCCCGCAGGGATTCCTACGAGCAGTACTTC
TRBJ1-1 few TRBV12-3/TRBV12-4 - CASSLGDSGCNTEAFF TGTGCCAGCAGTTTAGGGGACTCAGGGTGTAACACTGAAGCTTTCTTT
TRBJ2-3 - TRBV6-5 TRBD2 CASSFRLAGGPDTQYF TGTGCCAGCAGTTTTAGACTAGCGGGGGGGCCAGATACGCAGTATTTT
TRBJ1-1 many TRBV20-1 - CSTGVNTEAFF TGCAGTACGGGAGTGAACACTGAAGCTTTCTTT
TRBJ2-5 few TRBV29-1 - CSVESGYQETQYF TGCAGCGTTGAATCGGGTTACCAAGAGACCCAGTACTTC
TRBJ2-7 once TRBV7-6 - CASSSGLSTGEQYF TGTGCCAGCAGCTCGGGACTGTCTACGGGCGAGCAGTACTTC
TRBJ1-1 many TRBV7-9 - CASSLREGTEAFF TGTGCCAGCAGCCTAAGAGAGGGCACTGAAGCTTTCTTT
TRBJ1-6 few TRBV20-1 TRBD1 CSATRGGTGGLPLHF TGCAGTGCAACCAGGGGAGGAACAGGGGGCCTACCCCTCCACTTT
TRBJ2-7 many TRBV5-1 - CASSLEGRYEQYF TGCGCCAGCAGCTTGGAGGGGCGCTACGAGCAGTACTTC
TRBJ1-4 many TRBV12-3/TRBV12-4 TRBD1 CASSRDRTNEKLFF TGTGCCAGCAGTAGGGACAGAACTAATGAAAAACTGTTTTTT
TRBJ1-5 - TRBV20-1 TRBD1 CSADRGFGQPQHF TGCAGTGCCGACAGGGGATTTGGTCAGCCCCAGCATTTT
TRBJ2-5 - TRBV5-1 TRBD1 CASKKGAPQETQYF TGCGCCAGCAAAAAGGGGGCCCCCCAAGAGACCCAGTACTTC
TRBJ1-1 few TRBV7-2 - CAGGLGGNTEAFF TGTGCCGGCGGGCTGGGGGGGAACACTGAAGCTTTCTTT
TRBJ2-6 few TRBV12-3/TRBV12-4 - CASSLLQGSGANVLTF TGTGCCAGCAGTCTCTTACAGGGTTCTGGGGCCAACGTCCTGACTTTC
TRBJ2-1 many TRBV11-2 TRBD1 CASSLGDTAGTVYNEQFF TGTGCCAGCAGCTTAGGGGATACCGCCGGGACAGTTTACAATGAGCAGTTCTTC
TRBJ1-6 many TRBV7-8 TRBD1 CASSLGRGYSPLHF TGTGCCAGCAGCTTAGGCAGGGGGTACTCACCCCTCCACTTT
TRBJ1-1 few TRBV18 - CASSPTGFQNTEAFF TGTGCCAGCTCACCGACAGGATTCCAGAACACTGAAGCTTTCTTT
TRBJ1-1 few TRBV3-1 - CASSQDGLWGEAFF TGTGCCAGCAGCCAAGACGGGCTTTGGGGAGAAGCTTTCTTT
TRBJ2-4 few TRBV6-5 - CASSSPPEAKNIQYF TGTGCCAGCAGTTCCCCACCGGAGGCCAAAAACATTCAGTACTTC
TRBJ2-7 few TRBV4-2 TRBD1 CASSPDRGLYEQYF TGTGCCAGCAGCCCGGACAGGGGCCTCTACGAGCAGTACTTC